These T cell receptor beta chains were read from a single sample in a study of T cell repertoires in cytomegalovirus infection. TCRdb reprocessed the reads with MiXCR, giving one entry per CDR3 protein. There are around 180,000 distinct CDR3 sequences in the sample; roughly 19% occur only once, and approximately 2.9% lies in the top ten. The sequenced sample was PBMCs. All receptors derive from a human donor in good health (CMV status not recorded). Some clones in this sample may be carry-over from other donors' samples. Each CDR3 is given with its conserved first and last residue. Fields, in order: V gene, clone size, D gene, J gene, CDR3 DNA, CDR3 protein. D genes are given only for firm matches. Clone size is shown for a subset of rows, as once, few, many or a class of expanded clone.

v_gene: TRBV7-9
abundance: many
d_gene: NA
j_gene: TRBJ1-1
CDR3nt: TGTGCCAGCAGCTTAGTGGGGGTTGGGACTGAAGCTTTCTTT
CDR3aa: CASSLVGVGTEAFF

v_gene: TRBV5-1
abundance: NA
d_gene: NA
j_gene: TRBJ2-1
CDR3nt: TGCGCCAGCAGCTTGGCCAGAGGGGATGAGCAGTTCTTC
CDR3aa: CASSLARGDEQFF

v_gene: TRBV7-2
abundance: many
d_gene: TRBD2
j_gene: TRBJ2-1
CDR3nt: TGTGCCAGCAGCCTTAGCGGGAGGCACTCTAATGAGCAGTTCTTC
CDR3aa: CASSLSGRHSNEQFF

v_gene: TRBV18
abundance: NA
d_gene: NA
j_gene: TRBJ1-2
CDR3nt: TGTGCCAGCTCACCTGAGGGACACGCTAACTATGGCTACACCTTC
CDR3aa: CASSPEGHANYGYTF

v_gene: TRBV12-3/TRBV12-4
abundance: few
d_gene: NA
j_gene: TRBJ2-7
CDR3nt: TGTGCCAGCAGTAGCCTAGGGGGTAGCGAGCAGTACTTC
CDR3aa: CASSSLGGSEQYF

v_gene: TRBV5-6
abundance: few
d_gene: TRBD1
j_gene: TRBJ1-1
CDR3nt: TGTGCCAGCAGCTTACCGGGACAGGGGGCGTCTGAAGCTTTCTTT
CDR3aa: CASSLPGQGASEAFF

v_gene: TRBV3-1
abundance: few
d_gene: NA
j_gene: TRBJ2-7
CDR3nt: TGTGCCAGCAGCCCCAGCCGACTTACCTACGAGCAGTACTTC
CDR3aa: CASSPSRLTYEQYF

v_gene: TRBV28
abundance: many
d_gene: TRBD1
j_gene: TRBJ1-4
CDR3nt: TGTGCCAGCAGGCTACTGGGACAGGCTAATGAAAAACTGTTTTTT
CDR3aa: CASRLLGQANEKLFF

v_gene: TRBV20-1
abundance: few
d_gene: NA
j_gene: TRBJ2-7
CDR3nt: TGCAGCGGAATGTGGGACGCAGGATACGAGCAGTACTTC
CDR3aa: CSGMWDAGYEQYF

v_gene: TRBV4-1
abundance: NA
d_gene: NA
j_gene: TRBJ2-2
CDR3nt: TGCGCCAGCAGCCAAGATATTCCCGGGAGCTCCGGGGAGCTGTTTTTT
CDR3aa: CASSQDIPGSSGELFF

v_gene: TRBV15
abundance: few
d_gene: NA
j_gene: TRBJ2-5
CDR3nt: TGTGCCACCAGCAGAGATAAGCAAGAGACCCAGTACTTC
CDR3aa: CATSRDKQETQYF

v_gene: TRBV29-1
abundance: NA
d_gene: NA
j_gene: TRBJ2-2
CDR3nt: TGCAGCTTCAGGTCTAGGAGGGACACCGGGGAGCTGTTTTTT
CDR3aa: CSFRSRRDTGELFF

v_gene: TRBV28
abundance: NA
d_gene: TRBD1
j_gene: TRBJ2-3
CDR3nt: TGTGCCAGCAGTTTTCTACAGGGGGTAGTAGATACGCAGTATTTT
CDR3aa: CASSFLQGVVDTQYF

v_gene: TRBV28
abundance: NA
d_gene: TRBD1
j_gene: TRBJ1-4
CDR3nt: TGTGCCAGCAGACCCACAAGGGGGGACAGGGCTCGTGTAAGCGAAAAACTGTTTTTT
CDR3aa: CASRPTRGDRARVSEKLFF

v_gene: TRBV6-1
abundance: few
d_gene: NA
j_gene: TRBJ1-1
CDR3nt: TGTGCCAGCCGTAATAGGTTGTACACTGAAGCTTTCTTT
CDR3aa: CASRNRLYTEAFF

v_gene: TRBV10-3
abundance: NA
d_gene: NA
j_gene: TRBJ1-2
CDR3nt: TGTGCCATCAGTGAGCCTGGAAGACAGGCTAACAACTATGGCTACACCTTC
CDR3aa: CAISEPGRQANNYGYTF

v_gene: TRBV6-2/TRBV6-3
abundance: few
d_gene: TRBD2
j_gene: TRBJ2-1
CDR3nt: TGTGCCAGCAGATCCTGGCTAGCGGAGCACAATGAGCAGTTCTTC
CDR3aa: CASRSWLAEHNEQFF

v_gene: TRBV29-1
abundance: few
d_gene: TRBD2
j_gene: TRBJ2-3
CDR3nt: TGCAGCACCCAGCGGGGCACGAATACGCAGTATTTT
CDR3aa: CSTQRGTNTQYF

v_gene: TRBV19
abundance: few
d_gene: TRBD1
j_gene: TRBJ1-1
CDR3nt: TGTGCCAGTAGCACCCGCCGGACAGGGGCCACTGAAGCTTTCTTT
CDR3aa: CASSTRRTGATEAFF

v_gene: TRBV20-1
abundance: many
d_gene: TRBD1
j_gene: TRBJ1-5
CDR3nt: TGCAGTGCTTTACAGACAGGGCGCAATCAGCCCCAGCATTTT
CDR3aa: CSALQTGRNQPQHF

v_gene: TRBV29-1
abundance: few
d_gene: TRBD1
j_gene: TRBJ2-7
CDR3nt: TGCAGCGTCATGACAGGGCCCTACGAGCAGTACTTC
CDR3aa: CSVMTGPYEQYF

v_gene: TRBV11-2
abundance: once
d_gene: NA
j_gene: TRBJ2-3
CDR3nt: TGTGCCAGCAGCTTCCCGGGGCGCATTAGCACAGATACGCAGTATTTT
CDR3aa: CASSFPGRISTDTQYF

v_gene: TRBV7-2
abundance: many
d_gene: TRBD2
j_gene: TRBJ2-2
CDR3nt: TGTGCCAGCAGCTGGACTGGCGGGGGGAGCACCGGGGAGCTGTTTTTT
CDR3aa: CASSWTGGGSTGELFF

v_gene: TRBV2
abundance: NA
d_gene: NA
j_gene: TRBJ2-1
CDR3nt: TGTGCCAGCAGTGAAGAGGGACTCAATGAGCAGTTCTTC
CDR3aa: CASSEEGLNEQFF

v_gene: TRBV4-3
abundance: NA
d_gene: TRBD1
j_gene: TRBJ2-4
CDR3nt: TGCGCCAGCAGCCAAGCACAGGGGACCGCCAAAAACATTCAGTACTTC
CDR3aa: CASSQAQGTAKNIQYF

v_gene: TRBV28
abundance: few
d_gene: NA
j_gene: TRBJ2-4
CDR3nt: TGTGCCAGCAGCCCCCGACAGCTAGTAGCCAAAAACATTCAGTACTTC
CDR3aa: CASSPRQLVAKNIQYF

v_gene: TRBV28
abundance: NA
d_gene: TRBD1
j_gene: TRBJ1-6
CDR3nt: TGTGCCAGCAGGGCGACAGGGGAAGGGTCACCCCTCCACTTT
CDR3aa: CASRATGEGSPLHF

v_gene: TRBV7-2
abundance: many
d_gene: NA
j_gene: TRBJ2-1
CDR3nt: TGTGCCAGCAGCTCGGACCCAGGGCCCTACAATGAGCAGTTCTTC
CDR3aa: CASSSDPGPYNEQFF

v_gene: TRBV12-3/TRBV12-4
abundance: few
d_gene: TRBD1
j_gene: TRBJ1-2
CDR3nt: TGTGCCAGCAGCCCGGGACAGGGTTTTTGGGGCTACACCTTC
CDR3aa: CASSPGQGFWGYTF